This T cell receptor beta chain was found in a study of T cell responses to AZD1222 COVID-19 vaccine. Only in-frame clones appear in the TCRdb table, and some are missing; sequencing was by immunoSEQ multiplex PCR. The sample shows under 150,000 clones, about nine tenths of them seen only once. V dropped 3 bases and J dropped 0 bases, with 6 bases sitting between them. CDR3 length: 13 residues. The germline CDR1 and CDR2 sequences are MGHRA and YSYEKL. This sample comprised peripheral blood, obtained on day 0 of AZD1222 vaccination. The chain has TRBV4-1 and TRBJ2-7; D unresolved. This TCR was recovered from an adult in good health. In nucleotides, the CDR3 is TGCGCCAGCAGCCAGTCCAACTCCTACGAGCAGTACTTC. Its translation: CASSQSNSYEQYF.